Reported below is one T cell receptor (beta chain). Its target is not known. The Oncomine TCR Beta short-read assay was applied to DNA of cultured CD4+ T cells. TCRdb processed the PCR reads anew with MiXCR; each CDR3 protein has one entry. The sample holds 15,000 to 20,000 distinct CDR3 sequences, around 59% seen once. Treatment meaning: approximately 9-day PBMC culture with coronavirus spike peptide pools or control peptides (ViraFEST assay). ViraFEST enlarged antigen-specific T cell populations with peptide pools and afterwards sequenced TCRs. Positive PCR tests dated from March to December 2020, predating US Alpha, Beta and Delta variants. This record comes from a study of vaccination and CD4 T cells after COVID-19. Across the study: Collection of post-vaccine samples followed dose two by a median roughly 68 days, spanning a range of 14 to 241. Whole-study results and caveats: Vaccine-specific clones numbering 304 of 307 showed spike mono-reactivity in convalescent patients.

Trimming cost V 7 bases and J 7 bases; bases outside gene matches: 15. The CDR3 runs to 15 residues. The sequenced sample was CD4+ T cells from blood, cultured in vitro. The chain couples TRBV12-3 or TRBV12-4 to TRBJ2-7, with 8 bases aligning to TRBD1. The receptor's source is a human donor who had recovered from COVID-19. The CDR3 region is CASTLSRQGAGEQYF. DNA for the CDR3: TGTGCCAGCACCCTATCCCGGCAGGGGGCGGGGGAGCAGTACTTC.